This TCR beta chain was observed in a study of CD8 T cells in ankylosing spondylitis. Broader study findings: Peripheral blood samples showed relatively rare disease-linked clones, and these clones were CD8+.

As the method for making TCR beta libraries, quantitative 5'-RACE with molecular barcodes was used. TCRdb redid the calling of the 5' RACE reads with MiXCR, one entry per CDR3 protein. The sample yields 120,000 or so distinct CDR3 sequences, roughly an eighth seen once. This clonotype has more than one count but fewer than ten. Antigen: not known. The sample comprised blood, either unsorted or a sorted T cell fraction (not recorded which). The source of this sequence is a female donor with ankylosing spondylitis or in good health (not recorded which).

CDR3 in amino acids: CSVVLDSGNTIYF. Written as DNA, the CDR3 is TGCAGCGTTGTTCTTGACTCTGGAAACACCATATATTTT. The rearrangement joins TRBV29-1 to TRBJ1-3; D is uncertain. CDR3 length: 13 amino acids. V was shortened by 4 bases and J by 0 bases, with 7 bases between the two germline ends. From germline, CDR1 is SQVTM and CDR2 ANQGSEA.